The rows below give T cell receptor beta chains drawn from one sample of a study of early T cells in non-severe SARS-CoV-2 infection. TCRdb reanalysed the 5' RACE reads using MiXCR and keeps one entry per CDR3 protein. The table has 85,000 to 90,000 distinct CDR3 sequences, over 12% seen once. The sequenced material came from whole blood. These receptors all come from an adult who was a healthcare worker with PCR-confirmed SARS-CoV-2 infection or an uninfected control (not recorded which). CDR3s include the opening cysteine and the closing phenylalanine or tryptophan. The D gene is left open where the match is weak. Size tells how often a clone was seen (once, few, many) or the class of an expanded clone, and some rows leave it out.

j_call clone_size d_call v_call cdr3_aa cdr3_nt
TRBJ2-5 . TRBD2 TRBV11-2 CASSRIGGGAAETQYF TGTGCCAGCAGCCGTATCGGCGGGGGGGCCGCGGAGACCCAGTACTTC
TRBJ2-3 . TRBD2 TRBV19 CASSIGSGVGDTQYF TGTGCCAGTAGTATAGGTAGCGGGGTGGGAGATACGCAGTATTTT
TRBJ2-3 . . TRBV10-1 CASSTGNPDTQYF TGCGCCAGCAGTACAGGGAACCCAGATACGCAGTATTTT
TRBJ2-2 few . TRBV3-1 CASSQDGPGAGELFF TGTGCCAGCAGCCAAGACGGTCCCGGGGCCGGGGAGCTGTTTTTT
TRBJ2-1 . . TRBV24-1 CATSGASYNEQFF TGTGCCACCAGTGGGGCCTCCTACAATGAGCAGTTCTTC
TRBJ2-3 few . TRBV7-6 CASSTQQGRGDTQYF TGTGCCAGCAGCACCCAACAGGGACGCGGGGATACGCAGTATTTT
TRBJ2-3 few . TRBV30 CAWSLGGRENTQYF TGTGCCTGGAGTTTGGGGGGAAGAGAGAATACGCAGTATTTT
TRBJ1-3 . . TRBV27 CASSLSSVVGNTIYF TGTGCCAGCAGTTTATCATCGGTTGTTGGAAACACCATATATTTT
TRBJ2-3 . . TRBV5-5 CASSVPTIPDTQYF TGTGCCAGCAGCGTACCAACTATCCCAGATACGCAGTATTTT
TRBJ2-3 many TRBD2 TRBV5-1 CASSLGLAGGRGDTQYF TGCGCCAGCAGCCTGGGACTAGCGGGGGGCCGGGGAGATACGCAGTATTTT
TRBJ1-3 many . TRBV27 CASVDSASGNTIYF TGTGCCAGCGTCGATTCGGCCTCTGGAAACACCATATATTTT
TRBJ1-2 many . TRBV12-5 CASGLVQQDKSYGYTF TGTGCTAGTGGTTTGGTCCAACAGGACAAAAGCTATGGCTACACCTTC
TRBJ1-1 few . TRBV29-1 CSVWGTEAFF TGCAGCGTTTGGGGCACTGAAGCTTTCTTT
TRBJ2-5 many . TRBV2 CASSGTAQETQYF TGTGCCAGCAGTGGGACAGCCCAAGAGACCCAGTACTTC
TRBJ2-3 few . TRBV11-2 CASRGWGGRADTQYF TGTGCCAGCCGCGGATGGGGGGGCCGGGCAGATACGCAGTATTTT
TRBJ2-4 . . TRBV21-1 CASSRRRRRLNIQYF TGTGCCAGCAGCCGCCGACGTCGGCGGTTAAACATTCAGTACTTC
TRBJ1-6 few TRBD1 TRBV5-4 CASSANRGGNSPLHF TGTGCCAGCAGCGCGAACAGGGGCGGGAATTCACCCCTCCACTTT
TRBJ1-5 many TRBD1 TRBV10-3 CAISRGTGQPQHF TGTGCCATCAGCCGCGGGACAGGTCAGCCCCAGCATTTT
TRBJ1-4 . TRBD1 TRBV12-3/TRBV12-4 CASSQRTGGFEKLFF TGTGCCAGCAGTCAAAGGACAGGGGGTTTTGAAAAACTGTTTTTT
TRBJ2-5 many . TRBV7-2 CASSLWERETQYF TGTGCCAGCAGCTTATGGGAGAGAGAGACCCAGTACTTC
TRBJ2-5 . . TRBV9 CASSGGTETQYF TGTGCCAGCAGCGGGGGAACGGAGACCCAGTACTTC
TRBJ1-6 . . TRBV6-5 CASSGGPQNSPLHF TGTGCCAGCAGTGGGGGACCCCAAAATTCACCCCTCCACTTT
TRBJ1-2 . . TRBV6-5 CASRLQGGGGYTF TGTGCCAGCAGGTTACAGGGTGGCGGCGGCTACACCTTC